This T cell receptor beta chain was captured in a study of blood T cells in healthy people across ages. General study results and limits: Roughly linear age-related decline in beta diversity appeared, significant by age roughly 40.

This clonotype was counted only a few times. What it binds is not known. Using a J-beta primer mix together with a sample-barcoded 5' primer, a second PCR was run for about 6 to 11 cycles. Tags on each cDNA molecule came from a template-switch adaptor with 12 random nucleotides. TCRdb re-derived calls from the 5' RACE reads in MiXCR, one entry per CDR3 protein. This sample carries about 570,000 distinct CDR3 sequences, roughly 28% of them seen once, and the ten largest clones take around 20%. This clonotype originated in a woman in her 70s in good health. Source material: blood.

As DNA, the CDR3 is TGTGCCAGCAGTTACCCTGAATTCAATGAGCAGTTCTTC. Translated, it gives CASSYPEFNEQFF. The rearrangement uses TRBV6-5 and TRBJ2-1, with no clear D. The CDR3 has 13 residues. V gave up 2 bases and J gave up 6 bases, with 8 bases separating them. CDR1 and CDR2 (germline): MNHEY, SVGAGI.